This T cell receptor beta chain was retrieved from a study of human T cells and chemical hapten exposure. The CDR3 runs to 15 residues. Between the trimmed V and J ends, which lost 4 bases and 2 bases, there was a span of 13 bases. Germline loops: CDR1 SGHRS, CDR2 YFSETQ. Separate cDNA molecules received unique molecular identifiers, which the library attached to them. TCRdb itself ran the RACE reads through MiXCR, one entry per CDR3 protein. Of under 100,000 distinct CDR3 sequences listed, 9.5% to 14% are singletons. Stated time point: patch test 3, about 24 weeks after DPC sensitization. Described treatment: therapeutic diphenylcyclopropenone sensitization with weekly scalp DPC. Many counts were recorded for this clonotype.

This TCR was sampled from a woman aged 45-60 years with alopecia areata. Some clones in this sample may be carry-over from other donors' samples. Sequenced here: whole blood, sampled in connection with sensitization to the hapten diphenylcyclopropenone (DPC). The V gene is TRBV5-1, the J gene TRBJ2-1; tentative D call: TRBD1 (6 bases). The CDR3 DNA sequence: TGCGCCAGCAGCCCCACCGGGACAACCTACAATGAGCAGTTCTTC. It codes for CASSPTGTTYNEQFF.